This paragraph reports one T cell receptor (beta chain). Its antigen is still unknown. Repertoires were generated with immunoSEQ multiplex PCR, while TCRdb's copy carries only in-frame clones and drops some. Counted here are around 600,000 clones, almost 97% occurring once; the ten biggest clones make up approximately 0.057%. The data stem from a study of shared clonotypes between healthy human individuals. Study-level findings and limits: Between a few donors, naive CD4 clonotypes were shared at a level of approximately 5%.

This TCR was sampled from a woman aged 25 to 39 in good health. Material for sequencing was naive CD4+ T cells sorted from blood. Subset described: CD45RA+ positively selected.

CDR3 DNA: TGTGCCAGCAGTGACAGAGAGGCTACCTACGAGCAGTACTTC. As protein: CASSDREATYEQYF. V and J are TRBV27 and TRBJ2-7; perhaps TRBD1 as D (5 bases). Trimming pared 5 bases from V and 2 bases from J, leaving 13 bases between. This CDR3 is 14 amino acids long. Germline CDR1 and CDR2: MNHEY and SMNVEV (reference sequence).